This TCR beta chain is from a study of blood T cell repertoires in COVID-19. Across the study: The analysed material was cDNA or gDNA that came from T cells, B-cell-depleted T cells, or PBMCs.

Trimming removed 4 bases at V and 7 bases at J, with 16 bases between. This CDR3 has 13 amino acids. Germline CDR1 reads SQVTM; CDR2 reads ANQGSEA. Per the original methods: Using reference gene primer amplification, nucleated cell counts were estimated. Clones were read by immunoSEQ multiplex PCR, and TCRdb kept only the in-frame ones, dropping some. The V and J calls and clone size come from that table; D and trimming were worked out from the DNA. Of under 45,000 clones listed, approximately 88% are singletons. The rearrangement uses TRBV29-1 and TRBJ2-5; D is perhaps TRBD1 (5 bases). The sequencing sample was made of peripheral blood. This sequence originates from a man aged 60-69 years with active COVID-19. The CDR3 is CSVGTLLEATQYF. The CDR3 DNA reads TGCAGCGTTGGGACACTGCTTGAGGCGACCCAGTACTTC. Variable domain in full (rest from reference TRBV29-1 and TRBJ2-5): SAVISQKPSRDICQRGTSLTIQCQVDSQVTMMFWYRQQPGQSLTLIATANQGSEATYESGFVIDKFPISRPNLTFSTLTVSNMSPEDSSIYLCSVGTLLEATQYFGPGTRLLVL.